This TCR beta chain was captured by sequencing in a study of T-cell memory formation after mild COVID-19. General observations from the study: Among CD4+ contracting clones, most were CM and EM, and CD8+ ones EMRA. Researchers found some responding clones in pre-infection memory, a sign that cross-reactive memory joined.

It was 5'RACE with constant-segment primers that produced the TCR alpha and TCR beta cDNA libraries, which carried sample barcodes and UMIs. TCRdb processed the 5' RACE reads anew with MiXCR; each CDR3 protein has one entry. This sample yields approximately 60,000 distinct CDR3 sequences, of which roughly 9.9% are seen a single time; 0.95% to 1.3% belongs to the top ten. Details on this clonotype: Its antigen is currently unknown.

Sequences were obtained from PBMCs or a T cell subset sorted from them (not recorded which). This receptor was taken from a man younger than 30 who had mild COVID-19 (a few samples of this study predate the infection). Cell type and time point are not known.

In nucleotides, the CDR3 is TGTGCCAGCAGTGAACCCCCCCAGCAGGGAGGTAACACCGGGGAGCTGTTTTTT. As protein: CASSEPPQQGGNTGELFF. The chain combines TRBV25-1 with TRBJ2-2, with a weak D call TRBD2 (6 bases). V was pared by 2 bases and J by 2 bases, with 18 bases between. The CDR3 is 18 residues long. Germline CDR1 MGHDK, CDR2 SYGVNS.